Following are 28 T cell receptor beta chains from one sample sequenced in a study of T cell repertoires in cytomegalovirus infection. TCRdb passed the reads through MiXCR, listing each CDR3 protein once. The table has about 920,000 distinct CDR3 sequences, 30% to 40% seen once; the top ten hold 13%. The antigens these receptors bind are not known. The sequencing used cultured CD8+ T cells from PBMCs, collected from culture after CMV antigen stimulation. These receptors all come from a human donor in good health (CMV status not recorded). Some clones in this sample may be carry-over from other donors' samples.

The rearrangement links TRBV20-1 to TRBJ1-2; no clear D gene. Germline values: CDR1 DFQATT, CDR2 SNEGSKA (reference sequence). The germline V and J ends were trimmed by 3 bases and 8 bases, with 4 bases remaining between them. There are 9 residues in the CDR3. In DNA, the CDR3 is TGCAGTGCTAGTCTCGGCTACACCTTC. Translation: CSASLGYTF.

This clonotype occurred a few times. The chain combines TRBV2 with TRBJ1-5; a possible D gene is TRBD1 (6 bases). The V gene's germline CDR1 is SNHLY and CDR2 FYNNEI. This CDR3 region has 15 residues. The V end lost 6 bases, the J end lost 3 bases, and 15 bases lay between the germline ends. The CDR3 here is CASRTGTKVNQPQHF. CDR3 nucleotide sequence: TGTGCCAGCAGAACAGGGACAAAAGTCAATCAGCCCCAGCATTTT.

In its sample, this clonotype was seen a few times. The chain is built from TRBV7-6 and TRBJ1-2, with a possible D match to TRBD1 (5 bases). Trimming pared 4 bases from V and 2 bases from J, leaving 17 bases between. This CDR3 region has 16 residues. Germline CDR1 is SGHVS and CDR2 is FNYEAQ. The CDR3 DNA follows: TGTGCCAGCAGCTCCGACAGCTACTACTTAAACTATGGCTACACCTTC. This gives the protein CASSSDSYYLNYGYTF.

This clonotype was seen repeatedly, ten times or more. The J gene is TRBJ2-2, the V gene TRBV11-3; D ambiguous. This CDR3 region has 16 residues. The germline CDR1 and CDR2 sequences are SGHNT and YENEEA. Trimming pared 5 bases from V and 3 bases from J, leaving 16 bases between. DNA of the CDR3: TGTGCCAGCAGCCTTGGCCCGGGCTGGGACACCGGGGAGCTGTTTTTT. Translating gives CASSLGPGWDTGELFF.

The chain combines TRBV20-1 with TRBJ2-1, with D tentatively TRBD2 (7 bases). CDR3 length: 15 amino acids. CDR1 and CDR2 (germline): DFQATT, SNEGSKA (reference sequence). V lost 0 bases and J lost 4, with 13 bases in between. The DNA of the CDR3 is TGCAGTGCTAGAGATCGAGGGGGGGCATACAATGAGCAGTTCTTC. Translation: CSARDRGGAYNEQFF.

The chain's CDR3 is CASSKTSGGSNEQYV. In DNA, the CDR3 is TGTGCCAGTAGTAAGACTAGCGGGGGGAGCAACGAGCAGTACGTC. The rearrangement uses TRBV19 and TRBJ2-7; 13 positions agree with TRBD2. V dropped 4 bases and J dropped 5; count of bases not matched to a gene: 5. CDR3 length equals 15 residues. Looked up from germline, CDR1 is LNHDA and CDR2 is SQIVND (reference sequence).

The sample holds many counts of this clonotype. V and J are TRBV7-9 and TRBJ2-1, with 11 bases fitting TRBD2. This CDR3 is built from 15 residues. Trimming at V came to 5 bases and at J to 10 bases, leaving 10 bases not matched to a gene. Germline CDR1 and CDR2: SEHNR and FQNEAQ (reference sequence). The CDR3 reads CASSPSSGGRLEQFF. DNA for the CDR3: TGTGCCAGCAGCCCTTCTAGCGGGGGGCGCCTCGAGCAGTTCTTC. The full variable domain, in which reference TRBV7-9 and TRBJ2-1 provide the parts outside the CDR3, is DTGVSQNPRHKITKRGQNVTFRCDPISEHNRLYWYRQTLGQGPEFLTYFQNEAQLEKSRLLSDRFSAERPKGSFSTLEIQRTEQGDSAMYLCASSPSSGGRLEQFFGPGTRLTVL.

The table lists this clonotype with a few counts. V gene TRBV27 combines with J gene TRBJ1-2; D not certain. The germline V gene has CDR1 MNHEY and CDR2 SMNVEV (reference sequence). The CDR3 consists of 14 residues. The V end was cut by 4 bases, the J end by 5 bases, with 14 bases between. CDR3 DNA: TGTGCCAGCAGTTCTGCGGTTCCGGCTTATGGCTACACCTTC. Translated, it gives CASSSAVPAYGYTF.

This sequence joins TRBV29-1 and TRBJ1-6; no definite D call. This CDR3 has 13 residues. The germline V and J ends were trimmed by 4 bases and 7 bases, with 11 bases remaining between them. The germline gives CDR1 SQVTM, CDR2 ANQGSEA. This chain's CDR3 is CSVVMGRNSPLHF. In DNA form, the CDR3 reads TGCAGCGTTGTTATGGGAAGAAATTCACCCCTCCACTTT. Supplemented by reference TRBV29-1 and TRBJ1-6, the full variable domain reads SAVISQKPSRDICQRGTSLTIQCQVDSQVTMMFWYRQQPGQSLTLIATANQGSEATYESGFVIDKFPISRPNLTFSTLTVSNMSPEDSSIYLCSVVMGRNSPLHFGNGTRLTVT.

This clonotype has a count of ten or more. The chain combines TRBV7-2 with TRBJ2-7, with D possibly TRBD1 on 6 matching bases. Germline lookup yields CDR1 SGHTA and CDR2 FQGNSA. The CDR3 length is 16 residues. With 3 bases removed from V and 1 base from J, the gap between germline ends came to 16 bases. The CDR3 DNA is TGTGCCAGCAGCTTGGGAGACCAGGGGATTTCCTACGAGCAGTACTTC. As protein: CASSLGDQGISYEQYF.

The V and J genes are TRBV24-1 and TRBJ2-1; the D call may be TRBD1 or TRBD2 (5 bases each). This CDR3 contains 15 residues. Germline V gene data show CDR1 as KGHDR and CDR2 as SFDVKD. Trimming took off 8 bases at V and 1 base at J, with 14 bases between the two ends. CDR3 residues: CATKSGWGSYNEQFF. CDR3 bases: TGTGCCACCAAGTCCGGGTGGGGGTCCTACAATGAGCAGTTCTTC.

This clonotype was seen repeatedly, ten times or more. This chain uses TRBV27 with TRBJ2-1; TRBD2 aligns across 15 bases. The CDR3 covers 14 residues. CDR1 is MNHEY, CDR2 SMNVEV, per germline (reference sequence). V was pared by 8 bases and J by 6 bases, with 2 bases of the junction left unmatched. As DNA, the CDR3 is TGTGCCAGCGGGGGACTAGCGGGGGGCAATGAGCAGTTCTTC. Encoded protein: CASGGLAGGNEQFF.

This clonotype was counted between two and nine times. The chain joins TRBV4-2 to TRBJ1-1; D is unresolved. Germline V gives CDR1 LGHNA, CDR2 YNFKEQ. This CDR3 has 14 amino acids. Trimming shortened V by 5 bases and J by 2 bases, and 12 bases separated the two germline ends. The CDR3 loop is CASSDSRSNTEAFF. Written as DNA, the CDR3 is TGTGCCAGCAGCGACTCTCGAAGCAACACTGAAGCTTTCTTT.

The J gene is TRBJ2-7, the V gene TRBV6-1, with a tentative D call TRBD1 (6 bases). The V and J ends lost 6 bases and 7 bases respectively, with 19 bases between them. CDR1 and CDR2 (germline): MNHNS, SASEGT. The CDR3 totals 14 residues. The chain's CDR3 is CASSPRGYEKEQYF. The CDR3 DNA reads as TGTGCCAGCAGCCCTAGGGGGTATGAGAAGGAGCAGTACTTC.

A few counts support this clonotype. The rearrangement uses TRBV12-3 or TRBV12-4 and TRBJ2-1; 9 nucleotides agree with TRBD2. Trimming cost V 1 base and J 0 bases; bases outside gene matches: 10. CDR3 size: 19 residues. The CDR3, as DNA: TGTGCCAGCAGTTTAGGAGTTTTAGCGGGGGCCAGCTCCTACAATGAGCAGTTCTTC. Protein: CASSLGVLAGASSYNEQFF.

The chain couples TRBV12-5 to TRBJ1-5; a possible D gene is TRBD1 (6 bases). The germline V gene has CDR1 LGHNT and CDR2 FRNRAP. The CDR3 totals 12 residues. The CDR3 sequence: CAYTGSNQPQHF. In DNA, the CDR3 is TGTGCGTACACAGGGAGCAATCAGCCCCAGCATTTT.

This clonotype has at least ten counts. The chain couples TRBV7-9 to TRBJ1-1; D uncertain. Trimming pared 2 bases from V and 6 bases from J, leaving 10 bases between. Germline assignment: CDR1 SEHNR and CDR2 FQNEAQ (reference sequence). CDR3 length: 13 residues. Written as DNA, the CDR3 is TGTGCCAGCAGCTTATTGGCAGACCCTGAAGCTTTCTTT. It translates to CASSLLADPEAFF.

This chain joins TRBV19 and TRBJ2-2; no clear D. This CDR3 is built from 15 residues. V lost 6 bases and J 0 bases, leaving 11 bases between the germline ends. Germline V lookup: CDR1 LNHDA, CDR2 SQIVND (reference sequence). DNA for the CDR3: TGTGCCAGTAGCCCGCTACAAACGAACACCGGGGAGCTGTTTTTT. Its protein is CASSPLQTNTGELFF.

This clonotype has just a few counts. DNA of the CDR3: TGTGCCAGCAGCTTATCCCAGGAGGAGAAGGGGGGGGCGGAACATACGCAGTATTTT. Encoded protein: CASSLSQEEKGGAEHTQYF. V and J are TRBV11-2 and TRBJ2-3, with D possibly TRBD2 on 7 matching bases. The CDR3 loop spans 19 amino acids. Germline values: CDR1 SGHAT, CDR2 FQNNGV. Trimming removed 2 bases at V and 7 bases at J, with 28 bases between.

The chain joins TRBV27 to TRBJ1-5; D not resolved. Trimming removed 2 bases at V and 2 bases at J, with 10 bases between. CDR3 length equals 15 residues. CDR1 is MNHEY, CDR2 SMNVEV, per germline (reference sequence). CDR3 DNA: TGTGCCAGCAGTTTAAGGAGGGAGGGCAATCAGCCCCAGCATTTT. It is translated as CASSLRREGNQPQHF.

This clonotype turned up a few times. This chain uses TRBV7-4 with TRBJ2-5; 7 nucleotides match TRBD1. The CDR3 runs 13 residues. CDR1 and CDR2 (germline): SGHVT, SQSDAQ. J lost 4 bases, V lost 6 bases, and 5 bases had no gene match. CDR3 in amino acids: CASSIGGAETQYF. Here the CDR3 DNA reads TGTGCCAGCAGTATAGGGGGCGCAGAGACCCAGTACTTC.

This clonotype appeared a few times. The chain employs TRBV4-1 and TRBJ2-2, with 8 bases that match TRBD1. This CDR3 comprises 18 residues. Germline values: CDR1 MGHRA, CDR2 YSYEKL. The V gene end was trimmed by 0 bases and the J gene end by 1 base; junction bases not matched to a gene: 7. CDR3 loop: CASSQESKGTGNTGELFF. CDR3 in DNA: TGCGCCAGCAGCCAAGAGAGTAAGGGGACAGGGAACACCGGGGAGCTGTTTTTT.

This clonotype showed up just a few times. This sequence joins TRBV11-2 and TRBJ2-7; TRBD1 aligns across 8 bases. CDR1 is SGHAT and CDR2 is FQNNGV in the germline V gene. The CDR3 is made up of 14 amino acids. Losses at the gene ends were 5 bases for V and 5 bases for J; bases not matched to a gene: 8. The CDR3 protein is CASSARDRSNEQYV. In DNA, the CDR3 is TGTGCCAGCAGCGCTCGGGACAGGTCAAACGAGCAGTACGTC.

J is TRBJ2-7 and V is TRBV5-1; possibly TRBD1 for D (6 bases). The V end lost 4 bases, the J end lost 4 bases, and 15 bases lay between the germline ends. CDR3 length equals 14 residues. Per germline, CDR1 SGHRS and CDR2 YFSETQ. The CDR3, as DNA: TGCGCCAGCAGCCCAGGGTGGGACACATACGAGCAGTACGTC. It encodes CASSPGWDTYEQYV.

CDR3 coding DNA: TGTGCCAGCAGGTCCAGATCAGTTCACGGCTACACCTTC. Protein sequence: CASRSRSVHGYTF. V and J are TRBV2 and TRBJ1-2; D is ambiguous. The V gene lost 6 bases and the J gene lost 8 bases, with 16 bases spanning the gap. The germline V gene encodes CDR1 SNHLY and CDR2 FYNNEI. The CDR3 contains 13 residues. The full variable domain, in which reference TRBV2 and TRBJ1-2 provide the parts outside the CDR3, is EPEVTQTPSHQVTQMGQEVILRCVPISNHLYFYWYRQILGQKVEFLVSFYNNEISEKSEIFDDQFSVERPDGSNFTLKIRSTKLEDSAMYFCASRSRSVHGYTFGSGTRLTVV.

The chain combines TRBV3-1 with TRBJ1-2; 7 bases align to TRBD1. The CDR3 has 16 residues. CDR1 and CDR2 from the germline V gene are LGHDT and YNNKEL (reference sequence). J gave up 5 bases and V 2 bases, and 11 bases lay outside the gene matches. CDR3 sequence (DNA): TGTGCCAGCAGCCAACGGGGGACAGAGAGAATTTATGGCTACACCTTC. Amino acids: CASSQRGTERIYGYTF.

The table lists this clonotype with a few counts. The V and J genes are TRBV2 and TRBJ1-1, with D possibly matching TRBD1 (5 bases). Trimming took 3 bases from V and 1 from J, leaving 15 bases between them. The V gene's germline CDR1 is SNHLY and CDR2 FYNNEI. The CDR3 totals 16 residues. The CDR3 nucleotides read TGTGCCAGCAGTGAGGGGACGGGTAGATCGAACACTGAAGCTTTCTTT. Translated, it gives CASSEGTGRSNTEAFF.

Many counts were recorded for this clonotype. V and J are TRBV7-8 and TRBJ2-1; 11 bases align to TRBD2. Germline assignment: CDR1 SGHVS and CDR2 FQNEAQ. The CDR3 runs 17 residues. With 5 bases clipped from V and 6 bases from J, the junction kept 12 bases outside the gene matches. CDR3 region: CASSLLAGGPMSNEQFF. The DNA for the CDR3 is TGTGCCAGCAGCCTGTTAGCGGGGGGGCCGATGAGCAATGAGCAGTTCTTC.